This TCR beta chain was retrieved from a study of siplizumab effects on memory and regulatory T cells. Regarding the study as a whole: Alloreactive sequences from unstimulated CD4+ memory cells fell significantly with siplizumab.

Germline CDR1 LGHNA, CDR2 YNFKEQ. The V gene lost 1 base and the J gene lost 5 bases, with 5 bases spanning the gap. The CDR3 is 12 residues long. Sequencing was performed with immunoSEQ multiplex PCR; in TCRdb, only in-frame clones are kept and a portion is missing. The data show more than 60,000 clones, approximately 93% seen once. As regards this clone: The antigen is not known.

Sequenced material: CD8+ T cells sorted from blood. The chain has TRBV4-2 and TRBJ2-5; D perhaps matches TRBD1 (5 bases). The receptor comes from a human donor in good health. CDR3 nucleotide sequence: TGTGCCAGCAGCCAAGGGGGCGAGACCCAGTACTTC. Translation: CASSQGGETQYF.